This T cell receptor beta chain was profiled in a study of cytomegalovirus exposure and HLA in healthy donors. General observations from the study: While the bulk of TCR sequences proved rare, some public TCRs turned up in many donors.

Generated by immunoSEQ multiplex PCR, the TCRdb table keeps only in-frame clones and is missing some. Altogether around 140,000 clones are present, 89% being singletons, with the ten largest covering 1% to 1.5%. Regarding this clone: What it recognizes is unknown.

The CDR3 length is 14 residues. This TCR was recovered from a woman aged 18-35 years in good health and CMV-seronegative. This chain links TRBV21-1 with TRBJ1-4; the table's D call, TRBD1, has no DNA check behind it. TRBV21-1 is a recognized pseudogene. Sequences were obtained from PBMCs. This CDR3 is CASSTGTVNEKLFF. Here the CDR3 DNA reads TGTGCCAGCAGTACCGGGACAGTTAATGAAAAACTGTTTTTT.